This T cell receptor (beta chain) appears in the sequencing data of a study of shared clonotypes between healthy human individuals. Study as a whole: Participating donors consisted of a couple of women and a few men aged 18 to 49. Points from the study as a whole: Only a few donors were included, so the genetic and exposure-history diversity represented was limited. How much donors shared clonotypes was expected to be affected by sequencing depth.

On this clone: Its antigen is unknown.

TCRdb's copy holds only in-frame clones and misses some; the assay was immunoSEQ multiplex PCR. The sample has some 2,100,000 clones, 90% to 97% seen once; the top ten hold about 0.13%. Germline CDR1 GTSNPN, CDR2 SVGIG (reference sequence). V lost 0 bases and J 0 bases, leaving 12 bases between the germline ends. CDR3 length equals 16 residues. Sequenced material: naive CD4+ T cells sorted from blood. Subset specified: CD45RA+ positively selected. The TCR comes from a young man in good health. The chain carries TRBV30 and TRBJ1-5; possible D gene TRBD1, 5 bases. CDR3 coding DNA: TGTGCCTGGAGTGTATCATCAGGGCATAGCAATCAGCCCCAGCATTTT. It encodes CAWSVSSGHSNQPQHF.